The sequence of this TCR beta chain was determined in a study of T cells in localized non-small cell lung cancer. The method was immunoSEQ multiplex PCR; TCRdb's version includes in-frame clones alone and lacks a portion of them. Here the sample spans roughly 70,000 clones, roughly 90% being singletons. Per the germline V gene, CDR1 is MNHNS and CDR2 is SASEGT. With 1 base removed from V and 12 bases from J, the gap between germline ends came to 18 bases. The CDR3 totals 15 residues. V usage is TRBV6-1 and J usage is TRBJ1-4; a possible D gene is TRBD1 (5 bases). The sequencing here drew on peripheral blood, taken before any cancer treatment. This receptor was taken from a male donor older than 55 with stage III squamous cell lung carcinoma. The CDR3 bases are TGTGCCAGCAGTGAAGATATCGGGGGATTCGGAGAACTGTTTTTT. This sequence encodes CASSEDIGGFGELFF.